What follows are 11 T cell receptor beta chains derived from one specimen sequenced in a study of CD8 T cells in ankylosing spondylitis. Study outcomes and limitations: One TCR beta motif, made up of several highly homologous variants, appeared characteristic of ankylosing spondylitis blood.

These receptors have no known antigen. One entry per CDR3 protein results from TCRdb running MiXCR on the 5' RACE reads. The data show roughly 700,000 distinct CDR3 sequences, with roughly 20% seen just once and 19% held by the top ten. The sequenced material came from blood, either unsorted or a sorted T cell fraction (not recorded which). The source is a male donor with ankylosing spondylitis.

This clonotype was observed many times. This chain connects TRBV12-3 or TRBV12-4 to TRBJ2-1, with a tentative D call TRBD2 (6 bases). V lost 4 bases, J lost 12 bases, and 22 bases lay in between. This CDR3 is 15 amino acids long. CDR3 residues: CASSSGDSTVQGQFF. The CDR3 DNA follows: TGTGCCAGCAGTTCCGGGGACTCAACCGTGCAGGGGCAGTTCTTC.

In its sample, this clonotype was seen many times. The gene calls are TRBV29-1 and TRBJ2-5; TRBD2 agrees at 7 bases. CDR3 length: 14 residues. V was pared by 4 bases and J by 4 bases, with 9 bases of the junction left unmatched. The germline V gene has CDR1 SQVTM and CDR2 ANQGSEA. For the CDR3, the DNA is TGCAGCGTTGGGGCAGGACTAGTCAGAGAGACCCAGTACTTC. This gives the protein CSVGAGLVRETQYF.

V usage is TRBV7-8 and J usage is TRBJ1-6; a possible D gene is TRBD1 (6 bases). Germline V gives CDR1 SGHVS, CDR2 FQNEAQ. The CDR3 totals 18 residues. V shed 1 base and J shed 0 bases, with 13 bases lying between them. The CDR3 region has the DNA TGTGCCAGCAGCTTAGTCGGACAGTGGGACTCCTATAATTCACCCCTCCACTTT. Encoded protein: CASSLVGQWDSYNSPLHF.

This chain joins TRBV9 and TRBJ2-1, with 11 positions matching TRBD2. This CDR3 region has 14 residues. J lost 9 bases, V lost 0 bases, and 2 bases had no gene match. Germline V gene sequence: CDR1 SGDLS, CDR2 YYNGEE. The DNA of the CDR3 is TGTGCCAGCAGCGTAGGGCTAGCGGGGGGTGAGCAGTTCTTC. It codes for CASSVGLAGGEQFF.

This chain connects TRBV27 to TRBJ1-2, with TRBD1 matching 7 bases. The J segment lost 6 bases and the V segment lost 5 bases, leaving 9 bases of the junction unmatched. CDR1 is MNHEY, CDR2 SMNVEV, per germline (reference sequence). The length of the CDR3 is 14 residues. The CDR3 reads CASSPIDRVDGYTF. Written as DNA, the CDR3 is TGTGCCAGCAGTCCCATAGACAGGGTGGATGGCTACACCTTC.

This clonotype showed up many times. The chain uses TRBV5-6 and TRBJ2-5, with 12 positions matching TRBD2. This CDR3 comprises 16 residues. CDR1 is SGHDT, CDR2 YYEEEE, per germline. Trimming removed 7 bases from V and 0 bases from J; junction bases left unmatched: 7. The CDR3 loop reads CASSGRTSGDQETQYF. The DNA of the CDR3 is TGTGCCAGCTCCGGGAGGACTAGCGGGGACCAAGAGACCCAGTACTTC.

The chain employs TRBV12-3 or TRBV12-4 and TRBJ1-1; unclear D gene. This CDR3 is 16 amino acids long. Deletions cut 1 base from V and 7 bases from J, with 19 bases between. The CDR3 DNA reads as TGTGCCAGCAGTTTAGGGGTCGGAGGAATGATCATTGAAGCTTTCTTT. This codes for CASSLGVGGMIIEAFF.

This clonotype came up many times. The chain joins TRBV5-1 to TRBJ2-7; maybe TRBD2 (6 bases). This CDR3 is built from 14 residues. CDR1 and CDR2 from the germline V gene are SGHRS and YFSETQ. Trimming took off 3 bases at V and 0 bases at J, with 10 bases between the two ends. CDR3 protein: CASSSGLSSYEQYF. The CDR3 DNA follows: TGCGCCAGCAGCTCGGGACTGAGCTCCTACGAGCAGTACTTC.

The chain employs TRBV6-1 and TRBJ2-7; D is unclear. The CDR3 is 13 residues long. With 6 bases removed from V and 7 bases from J, the gap between germline ends came to 16 bases. Germline CDR1 reads MNHNS; CDR2 reads SASEGT. CDR3 region: CASSPTYNGEQYF. The CDR3, as DNA: TGTGCCAGCAGCCCGACCTATAACGGGGAGCAGTACTTC.

This clonotype was detected a few times. The rearrangement links TRBV27 to TRBJ2-1; weak D call: TRBD2 (7 bases). The germline V gene has CDR1 MNHEY and CDR2 SMNVEV (reference sequence). V lost 6 bases to trimming and J lost 2 bases, with 14 bases between them. CDR3 length: 15 residues. CDR3 bases: TGTGCCAGCAGCTGGGGGGGCCCTCCCTACAATGAGCAGTTCTTC. Protein sequence: CASSWGGPPYNEQFF.

V usage is TRBV3-1 and J usage is TRBJ2-3; weak D call: TRBD2 (6 bases). V was trimmed by 5 bases and J by 2 bases, leaving 17 bases between them. Germline V gene sequence: CDR1 LGHDT, CDR2 YNNKEL (reference sequence). The CDR3 has 16 residues. The CDR3 loop reads CASSEPGTPYTDTQYF. The CDR3 DNA reads as TGTGCCAGCAGCGAACCCGGGACTCCTTACACAGATACGCAGTATTTT.